These 16 T cell receptor beta chains originate from one sample sequenced in a study of T cells in women clearing cervical HPV infection. TCRdb keeps only in-frame clones here, not all; method: immunoSEQ multiplex PCR. The sample holds roughly 34,000 clones. Sequencing was performed on blood buffy coat. The receptor source for this set is a woman aged 18-69 years with a cervical HPV16 infection that either progressed to CIN3+ or cleared (not recorded which).

Concerning this clone: The read halts 3 residues ahead of the CDR3 end, with the missing end drawn from the germline J gene. The chain recombines TRBV6-2 or TRBV6-3 with TRBJ1-5; TRBD1 is a possible D gene (5 bases). This CDR3 region has 14 residues. Germline CDR1 MNHEY, CDR2 SVGEGT. The V gene lost 4 bases and the J gene lost 1 base, with 8 bases spanning the gap. The CDR3 bases that were read are TGTGCCAGCAGTTTTGGGGGGAGCAATCAGCCC. It is translated as CASSFGGSNQP. From start to end, the CDR3 is CASSFGGSNQPQHF.

As for this clone: The sequenced fragment ends 3 residues before the CDR3 boundary, so the rest is inferred from the germline J gene. The chain is built from TRBV12-3 or TRBV12-4 and TRBJ1-2; D may be TRBD1 (5 bases). The CDR3 contains 14 residues. Trimming took 6 bases from V and 5 from J, leaving 16 bases between them. The sequenced CDR3 bases are TGTGCCAGCAGGATTCGCAGGGATAGTTATGGC. Protein sequence: CASRIRRDSYG. The CDR3 as a whole reads CASRIRRDSYGYTF.

The DNA read from the CDR3 is TGCAGTGCCCTGGACAGGGGGTATGGC. This encodes CSALDRGYG. The full CDR3 reads CSALDRGYGYTF. The chain recombines TRBV20-1 with TRBJ1-2; 10 bases are shared with TRBD1. The CDR3 end lies 3 residues beyond the end of the read and is filled in from the germline J gene. CDR1 is DFQATT and CDR2 is SNEGSKA in the germline V gene (reference sequence). The V and J ends lost 6 bases and 5 bases, in that order; junction bases with no gene match: 3. This CDR3 has 12 residues.

As regards this clone: Read sequence stops 3 residues before the CDR3 end, and the germline J gene provides the missing end. This chain joins TRBV7-9 and TRBJ1-4; a possible D gene is TRBD1 (5 bases). The CDR3 totals 15 residues. The germline gives CDR1 SEHNR, CDR2 FQNEAQ (reference sequence). The ends were cut back, 6 bases at V and 5 bases at J, with 16 bases in the middle. The DNA read from the CDR3 is TGTGCCAGCAGTACAGCCGGGGGTGGCAATGAAAAA. Translation gives CASSTAGGGNEK. The whole CDR3 region reads CASSTAGGGNEKLFF.

Turning to this clone: Sequencing ends 3 residues short of the CDR3 end; the germline J gene provides the rest. The chain has TRBV5-1 and TRBJ1-1, with D perhaps matching TRBD1 (6 bases). There are 15 residues in the CDR3. Per the germline V gene, CDR1 is SGHRS and CDR2 is YFSETQ. Trimming pared 4 bases from V and 4 bases from J, leaving 17 bases between. CDR3 DNA, as far as it was read: TGCGCCAGCAGCGGGGGGGCAGGGGAAGGCACTGAA. This gives the protein CASSGGAGEGTE. The whole CDR3 is CASSGGAGEGTEAFF. The variable domain in full, with the rest retrieved from reference TRBV5-1 and TRBJ1-1, is KAGVTQTPRYLIKTRGQQVTLSCSPISGHRSVSWYQQTPGQGLQFLFEYFSETQRNKGNFPGRFSGRQFSNSRSEMNVSTLELGDSALYLCASSGGAGEGTEAFFGQGTRLTVV.

Concerning this clone itself: Sequencing ends 3 residues short of the CDR3 end; the germline J gene provides the rest. The chain uses TRBV18 and TRBJ1-2; D may be TRBD1 (6 bases). The CDR3 is 15 amino acids. CDR1 KGHSH and CDR2 LQKENI come from the germline V gene. CDR3 DNA (partial): TGTGCCAGCTCACCCGCTAGCGGGGGGGCTCGGGAC. Encoded protein: CASSPASGGARD. The entire CDR3 protein is CASSPASGGARDYTF.

Notes on this clone: The read comes to an end 3 residues before the CDR3 does, leaving the germline J gene to fill in the end. The rearrangement links TRBV4-1 to TRBJ1-6; 12 positions agree with TRBD1. Trimming took 2 bases from V and 9 from J; bases not matched to a gene: 11. CDR1 is MGHRA, CDR2 YSYEKL, per germline. The CDR3 contains 18 residues. The sequenced part of the CDR3 DNA is TGCGCCAGCAGCCAAAAACCTGGGACAGGGGGCGAAAGTTCACCC. Its protein product is CASSQKPGTGGESSP. The CDR3 in its entirety is CASSQKPGTGGESSPLHF.

Remarks on this clone: The CDR3 end is not reached by the read, which stops 3 residues before it; the germline J gene fills it in. This chain uses TRBV11-2 with TRBJ1-1; possibly TRBD1 for D (5 bases). Germline CDR1 SGHAT, CDR2 FQNNGV. Trimming took 5 bases from V and 0 from J, leaving 10 bases between them. The length of the CDR3 is 14 residues. CDR3: CASSPGLMNTEAFF. Incomplete CDR3 DNA: TGTGCCAGCAGCCCGGGACTCATGAACACTGAA. The full variable domain, in which reference TRBV11-2 and TRBJ1-1 provide the parts outside the CDR3, is EAGVAQSPRYKIIEKRQSVAFWCNPISGHATLYWYQQILGQGPKLLIQFQNNGVVDDSQLPKDRFSAERLKGVDSTLKIQPAKLEDSAVYLCASSPGLMNTEAFFGQGTRLTVV.

As regards this clone: The read falls 3 residues short of the CDR3 end, and the missing part is taken from the germline J gene. The chain joins TRBV30 to TRBJ1-1; D is undetermined. This CDR3 is built from 13 residues. Germline CDR1 GTSNPN, CDR2 SVGIG (reference sequence). V was pared by 8 bases and J by 1 base, with 14 bases between. The part of the CDR3 DNA that was read is TGTGCCAGCACAAATAACAGGAACACTGAA. Protein sequence: CASTNNRNTE. The complete CDR3 protein is CASTNNRNTEAFF.

Worth noting for this clone: The observed sequence ends 3 residues before the CDR3 terminus, with the missing tail filled in from the germline J gene. The V call is TRBV7-7, the J call TRBJ2-7; a possible D gene is TRBD1 (5 bases). CDR1 is SSHAT and CDR2 is FNYEAQ in the germline V gene (reference sequence). V lost 5 bases to trimming and J lost 0 bases, with 23 bases between them. The CDR3 is made up of 18 amino acids. CDR3 sequence reads: CASSPTYVQESRSYEQYF. The sequenced part of the CDR3 DNA is TGTGCCAGCAGCCCTACTTACGTACAGGAGTCGCGCTCCTACGAG. Together with reference TRBV7-7 and TRBJ2-7, the CDR3 gives the full variable domain: GAGVSQSPRYKVTKRGQDVTLRCDPISSHATLYWYQQALGQGPEFLTYFNYEAQPDKSGLPSDRFSAERPEGSISTLTIQRTEQRDSAMYRCASSPTYVQESRSYEQYFGPGTRLTVT.

With regard to this clone: With the read ending 3 residues before the CDR3 end, the germline J gene is used to fill in that end. The chain has TRBV7-2 and TRBJ2-5; no definite D call. Trimming took off 4 bases at V and 1 base at J, with 10 bases between the two ends. CDR3 length: 14 residues. The germline V gene has CDR1 SGHTA and CDR2 FQGNSA. The covered CDR3 bases are TGTGCCAGCAGCTCTAACGCATTCCAAGAGACC. Protein: CASSSNAFQET. The full CDR3 reads CASSSNAFQETQYF.

Notes on this clone: The missing CDR3 end, 3 residues past where the read stops, is filled in from the germline J gene. V and J are TRBV6-2 or TRBV6-3 and TRBJ2-1, with 11 bases lining up with TRBD2. The ends lost 7 bases at V and 6 bases at J; junction bases unmatched: 8. CDR3 length equals 15 residues. In germline, CDR1 is MNHEY, CDR2 SVGEGT. The covered CDR3 bases are TGTGCCAGCAAACCTAGCGGGGGGTCGATCAATGAG. Amino acid sequence: CASKPSGGSINE. The entire CDR3 reads CASKPSGGSINEQFF.

Concerning this clone itself: The read ends 3 residues before the CDR3 terminus; that terminus is restored from the germline J gene. V gene TRBV5-6 combines with J gene TRBJ1-6; 7 bases map to TRBD1. V lost 0 bases to trimming and J lost 7 bases; unmatched junction nucleotides: 4. Germline V gene lookup returns CDR1 SGHDT and CDR2 YYEEEE. The CDR3 runs to 15 residues. The CDR3 loop is CASSLETGLNSPLHF. The sequenced part of the CDR3 DNA is TGTGCCAGCAGCTTGGAGACAGGGCTAAATTCACCC. Full variable domain (missing parts from reference TRBV5-6 and TRBJ1-6): DAGVTQSPTHLIKTRGQQVTLRCSPKSGHDTVSWYQQALGQGPQFIFQYYEEEERQRGNFPDRFSGHQFPNYSSELNVNALLLGDSALYLCASSLETGLNSPLHFGNGTRLTVT.

As concerns this clone: The read comes to an end 3 residues before the CDR3 does, leaving the germline J gene to fill in the end. The same CDR3 also results from other DNA sequences found in this sample. The V and J genes are TRBV30 and TRBJ1-3; D unclear. V lost 3 bases to trimming and J lost 2 bases, with 8 bases between them. This CDR3 has 13 amino acids. Germline V CDR1 and CDR2: GTSNPN, SVGIG (reference sequence). The CDR3 spells CAWRVTAGNTIYF. The DNA read from the CDR3 is TGTGCCTGGAGAGTAACAGCTGGAAACACC. Combining the CDR3 with reference TRBV30 and TRBJ1-3 gives the whole variable domain SQTIHQWPATLVQPVGSPLSLECTVEGTSNPNLYWYRQAAGRGLQLLFYSVGIGQISSEVPQNLSASRPQDRQFILSSKKLLLSDSGFYLCAWRVTAGNTIYFGEGSWLTVV.

In the case of this clone: Sequencing ends 3 residues short of the CDR3 end; the germline J gene provides the rest. V gene TRBV6-2 or TRBV6-3 combines with J gene TRBJ1-2, with D maybe TRBD1 (6 bases). Germline values: CDR1 MNHEY, CDR2 SVGEGT. The V gene lost 5 bases and the J gene lost 6 bases, with 13 bases spanning the gap. The CDR3 extends over 13 amino acids. CDR3 DNA, as far as it was read: TGTGCCAGCAGTACAATAAACAGGGATGGC. Amino acids: CASSTINRDG. The entire CDR3 sequence reads CASSTINRDGYTF.

Its frequency marks this clone as medium-sized. The sequence runs out 3 residues before the end of the CDR3; the remainder is reconstructed from the germline J gene. The J gene is TRBJ1-5, the V gene TRBV19; 7 bases align to TRBD1. This CDR3 has 13 amino acids. Germline V lookup: CDR1 LNHDA, CDR2 SQIVND (reference sequence). Trimming at V came to 7 bases and at J to 4 bases, leaving 4 bases not matched to a gene. The CDR3 sequence is CASTTGANQPQHF. The covered CDR3 bases are TGTGCCAGTACTACAGGGGCTAATCAGCCC. The full variable domain, rest sourced from reference TRBV19 and TRBJ1-5, is DGGITQSPKYLFRKEGQNVTLSCEQNLNHDAMYWYRQDPGQGLRLIYYSQIVNDFQKGDIAEGYSVSREKKESFPLTVTSAQKNPTAFYLCASTTGANQPQHFGDGTRLSIL.